This TCR beta chain appears in the sequencing data of a study of lymphopenia after photon versus proton radiotherapy. General study findings and limits: Authors raise, but do not show, better survival with proton therapy. After lymphocyte nadir, photon-treated repertoires showed oligoclonal expansion, especially CD8+ Temra. In patients who died, overall survival fell as post-nadir TCR diversity dropped more.

The V end was cut by 2 bases, the J end by 3 bases, with 11 bases between. Germline loops: CDR1 SGHAT, CDR2 FQNNGV. This CDR3 has 15 residues. Worth noting for this clone: Its antigen is still unknown.

Profiling relied on immunoSEQ multiplex PCR, and the TCRdb table lists in-frame clones only, not all of them. The sample holds about 16,000 clones, under 90% seen once. The receptor was derived from a man between 70 and 80 years old with pancreatic cancer. This chain joins TRBV11-2 and TRBJ2-1; D could derive from TRBD1 or TRBD2 (5 bases each). The starting material was peripheral blood, obtained from a patient treated with proton-based radiotherapy. The CDR3 coding sequence is TGTGCCAGCAGCTTATCACAGGCGGGCTACAATGAGCAGTTCTTC. This translates into CASSLSQAGYNEQFF.